This TCR beta chain was obtained from a study of shared clonotypes between healthy human individuals. To note about this clone: Its antigen is currently unknown.

The V end was cut by 1 base, the J end by 2 bases, with 13 bases between. This CDR3 spans 16 amino acids. Germline V gene data show CDR1 as SGHKS and CDR2 as YYEKEE (reference sequence). Method: immunoSEQ multiplex PCR; TCRdb's copy keeps in-frame clones and lacks some. The sample records some 2,500,000 clones, roughly 93% being singletons. Findings and limits, study-wide: Estimated richness values were generally larger in naive subsets than in memory subsets.

The source is a man between 18 and 29 years old in good health. Some clones in this sample may be carry-over from other donors' samples. The chain is built from TRBV5-5 and TRBJ1-5, with D perhaps TRBD1 (5 bases). Sequencing used naive CD4+ T cells from PBMCs. Subset here: CD45RA+ positively selected. The CDR3 loop reads CASSLSGWGRNQPQHF. The CDR3 bases are TGTGCCAGCAGCTTGTCCGGGTGGGGACGCAATCAGCCCCAGCATTTT.